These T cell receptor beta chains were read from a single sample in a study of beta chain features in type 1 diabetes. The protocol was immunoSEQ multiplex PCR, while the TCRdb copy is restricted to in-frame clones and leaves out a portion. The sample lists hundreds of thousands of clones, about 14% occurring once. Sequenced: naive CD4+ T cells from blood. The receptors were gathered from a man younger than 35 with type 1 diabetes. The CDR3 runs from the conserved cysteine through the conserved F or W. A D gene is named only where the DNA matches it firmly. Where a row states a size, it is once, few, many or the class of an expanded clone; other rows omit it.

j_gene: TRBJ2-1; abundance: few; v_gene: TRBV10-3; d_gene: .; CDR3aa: CAISESGGGSYNEQFF; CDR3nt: TGTGCCATCAGTGAGTCTGGCGGCGGGTCCTACAATGAGCAGTTCTTC
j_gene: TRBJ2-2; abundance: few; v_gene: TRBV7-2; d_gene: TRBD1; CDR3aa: CASSRQGAAGELFF; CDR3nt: TGTGCCAGCAGCAGACAGGGGGCAGCCGGGGAGCTGTTTTTT
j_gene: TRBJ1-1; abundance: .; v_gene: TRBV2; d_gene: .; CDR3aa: CASSEEMNTEAFF; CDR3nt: TGTGCCAGCAGTGAAGAGATGAACACTGAAGCTTTCTTT
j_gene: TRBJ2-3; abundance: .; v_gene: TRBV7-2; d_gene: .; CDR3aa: CASSFATGTDVTDTQYF; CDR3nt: TGTGCCAGCAGCTTTGCAACAGGGACGGATGTCACGGATACGCAGTATTTT
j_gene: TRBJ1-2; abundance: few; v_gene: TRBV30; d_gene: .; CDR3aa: CAWNRDGYGYTF; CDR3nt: TGTGCCTGGAACCGGGACGGCTATGGCTACACCTTC
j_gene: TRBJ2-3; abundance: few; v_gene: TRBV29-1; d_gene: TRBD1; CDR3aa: CSHKGQGSTDTQYF; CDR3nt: TGCAGCCATAAGGGACAGGGGAGCACAGATACGCAGTATTTT
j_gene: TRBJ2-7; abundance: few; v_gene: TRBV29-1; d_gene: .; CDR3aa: CSVSQGSYEQYF; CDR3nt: TGCAGCGTTTCTCAGGGTTCCTACGAGCAGTACTTC
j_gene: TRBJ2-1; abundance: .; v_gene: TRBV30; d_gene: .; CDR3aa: CAWRGQAQEEPFF; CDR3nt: TGTGCCTGGAGAGGGCAGGCCCAGGAAGAACCGTTCTTC
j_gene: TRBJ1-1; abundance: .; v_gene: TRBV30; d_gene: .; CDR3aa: CAWSGRVGTEAFF; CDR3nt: TGTGCCTGGAGCGGGAGGGTGGGCACTGAAGCTTTCTTT
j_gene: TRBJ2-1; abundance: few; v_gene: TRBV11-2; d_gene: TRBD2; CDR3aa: CASSFLGLSTSWDNEQFF; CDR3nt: TGTGCCAGCAGCTTCTTAGGCCTTTCGACTAGCTGGGACAATGAGCAGTTCTTC
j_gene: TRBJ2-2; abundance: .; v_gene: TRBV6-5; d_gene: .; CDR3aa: CASRGPGELFF; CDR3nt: TGTGCCAGCAGAGGTCCCGGGGAGCTGTTTTTT
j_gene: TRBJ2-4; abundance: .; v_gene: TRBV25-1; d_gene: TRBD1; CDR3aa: CASSESLAGGDIQYF; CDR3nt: TGTGCCAGCAGTGAATCACTGGCAGGGGGAGACATTCAGTACTTC
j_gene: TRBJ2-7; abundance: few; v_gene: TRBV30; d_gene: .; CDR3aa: CAWSVSGEQYF; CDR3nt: TGTGCCTGGAGTGTAAGCGGCGAGCAGTACTTC
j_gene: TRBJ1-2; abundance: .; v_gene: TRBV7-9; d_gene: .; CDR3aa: CASSSPGPQYGYTF; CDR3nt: TGTGCCAGCAGCTCTCCAGGGCCGCAGTATGGCTACACCTTC
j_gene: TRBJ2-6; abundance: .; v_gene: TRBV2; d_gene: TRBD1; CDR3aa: CASSVQGRNGANVLTF; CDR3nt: TGTGCCAGCAGTGTACAGGGGAGAAACGGGGCCAACGTCCTGACTTTC
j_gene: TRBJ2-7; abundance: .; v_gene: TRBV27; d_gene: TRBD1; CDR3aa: CASPFRQGSSYEQYF; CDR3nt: TGTGCCAGCCCCTTCCGACAGGGGAGCTCCTACGAGCAGTACTTC
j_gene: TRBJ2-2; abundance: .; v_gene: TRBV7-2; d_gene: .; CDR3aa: CASSLGRVTNTGELFF; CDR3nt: TGTGCCAGCAGCTTAGGGCGGGTGACGAACACCGGGGAGCTGTTTTTT
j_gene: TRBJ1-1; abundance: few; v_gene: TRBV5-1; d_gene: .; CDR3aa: CASSLAGGGNTEAFF; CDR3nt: TGCGCCAGCAGCTTGGCGGGGGGCGGGAACACTGAAGCTTTCTTT
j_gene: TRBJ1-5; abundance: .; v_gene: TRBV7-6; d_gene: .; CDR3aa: CASSLGSHPNQPQHF; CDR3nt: TGTGCCAGCAGCTTAGGATCACACCCCAATCAGCCCCAGCATTTT
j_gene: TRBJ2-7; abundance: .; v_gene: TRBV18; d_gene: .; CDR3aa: CASFPGSRNEQYF; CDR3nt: TGTGCCAGCTTCCCGGGAAGTAGGAACGAGCAGTACTTC
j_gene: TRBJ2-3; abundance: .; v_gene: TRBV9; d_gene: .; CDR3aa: CASSVGRSSTDTQYF; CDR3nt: TGTGCCAGCAGCGTAGGGCGCAGTAGCACAGATACGCAGTATTTT
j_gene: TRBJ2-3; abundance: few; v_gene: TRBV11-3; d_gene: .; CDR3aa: CASSSGSTTGTDTQYF; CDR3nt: TGTGCCAGCAGCTCCGGAAGTACGACAGGCACAGATACGCAGTATTTT
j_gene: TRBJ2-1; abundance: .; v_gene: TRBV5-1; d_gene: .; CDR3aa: CASSLSGAPDYNEQFF; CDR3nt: TGCGCCAGCAGCCTTTCCGGGGCCCCCGACTACAATGAGCAGTTCTTC
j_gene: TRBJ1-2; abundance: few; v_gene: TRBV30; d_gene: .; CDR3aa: CAWSEETHSYGYTF; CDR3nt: TGTGCCTGGAGTGAGGAGACGCACAGCTATGGCTACACCTTC
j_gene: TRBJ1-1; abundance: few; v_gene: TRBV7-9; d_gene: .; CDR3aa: CASGLEEGTEAFF; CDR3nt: TGTGCCAGCGGCTTGGAGGAGGGGACTGAAGCTTTCTTT
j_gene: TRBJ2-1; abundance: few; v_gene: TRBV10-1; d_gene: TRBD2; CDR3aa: CASSETSGREYNEQFF; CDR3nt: TGCGCCAGCAGTGAGACTAGCGGGAGGGAATACAATGAGCAGTTCTTC
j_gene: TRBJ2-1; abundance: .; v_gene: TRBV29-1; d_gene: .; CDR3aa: CSVEDSGDRDSNEQFF; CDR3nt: TGCAGCGTTGAAGATAGCGGGGACAGGGATTCCAATGAGCAGTTCTTC
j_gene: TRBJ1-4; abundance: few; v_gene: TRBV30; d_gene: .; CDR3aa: CAWSVQGFNEKLFF; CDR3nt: TGTGCCTGGAGTGTCCAGGGCTTTAATGAAAAACTGTTTTTT
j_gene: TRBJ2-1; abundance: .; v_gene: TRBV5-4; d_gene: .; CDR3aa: CASSRQDFSSYNEQFF; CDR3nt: TGTGCCAGCAGCCGACAGGACTTTAGCTCCTACAATGAGCAGTTCTTC
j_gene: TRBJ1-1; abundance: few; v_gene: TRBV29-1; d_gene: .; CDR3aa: CSVVQRAGTEAFF; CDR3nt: TGCAGCGTTGTTCAAAGGGCTGGGACTGAAGCTTTCTTT
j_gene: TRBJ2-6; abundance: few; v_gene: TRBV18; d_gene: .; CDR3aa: CASSPDGSSGANVLTF; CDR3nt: TGTGCCAGCTCACCAGACGGGAGCTCTGGGGCCAACGTCCTGACTTTC
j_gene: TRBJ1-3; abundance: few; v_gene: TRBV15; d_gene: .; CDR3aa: CATSRVRNSGNTIYF; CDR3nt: TGTGCCACCAGCAGAGTAAGGAACTCTGGAAACACCATATATTTT
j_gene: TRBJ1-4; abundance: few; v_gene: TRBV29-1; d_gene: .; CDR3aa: CSVVSGAEKLFF; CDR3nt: TGCAGCGTTGTGTCAGGGGCTGAAAAACTGTTTTTT
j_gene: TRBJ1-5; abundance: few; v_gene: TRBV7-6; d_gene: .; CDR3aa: CASSLARYQPQHF; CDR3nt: TGTGCCAGCAGCTTGGCCAGATATCAGCCCCAGCATTTT
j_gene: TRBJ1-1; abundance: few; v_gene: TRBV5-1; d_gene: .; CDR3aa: CASSFSGDTEAFF; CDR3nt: TGCGCCAGCAGCTTCTCAGGGGACACTGAAGCTTTCTTT
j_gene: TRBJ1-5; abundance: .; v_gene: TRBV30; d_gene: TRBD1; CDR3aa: CAWRGTANQPQHF; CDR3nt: TGTGCCTGGAGGGGGACAGCAAATCAGCCCCAGCATTTT
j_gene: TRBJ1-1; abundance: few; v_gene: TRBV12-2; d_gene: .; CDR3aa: CASRRPRDTLEGTEAFF; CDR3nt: TGTGCAAGTCGCCGCCCAAGGGACACTTTAGAGGGGACTGAAGCTTTCTTT
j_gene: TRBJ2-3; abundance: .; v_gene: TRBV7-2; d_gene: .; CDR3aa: CASSLALGLGADTQYF; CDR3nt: TGTGCCAGCAGCTTAGCTCTTGGGCTAGGTGCAGATACGCAGTATTTT
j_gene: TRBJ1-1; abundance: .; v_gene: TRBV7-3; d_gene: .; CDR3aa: CASSWSGGNTEAFF; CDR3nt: TGTGCCAGCAGCTGGAGTGGGGGTAACACTGAAGCTTTCTTT
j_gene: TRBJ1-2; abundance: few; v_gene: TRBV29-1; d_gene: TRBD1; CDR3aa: CSVGQGRQHYGYTF; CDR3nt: TGCAGCGTTGGACAGGGGAGGCAGCACTATGGCTACACCTTC
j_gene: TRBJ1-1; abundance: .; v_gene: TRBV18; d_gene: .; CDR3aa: CASSRGPGRGTEAFF; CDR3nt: TGTGCCAGCTCCCGGGGACCCGGACGGGGCACTGAAGCTTTCTTT
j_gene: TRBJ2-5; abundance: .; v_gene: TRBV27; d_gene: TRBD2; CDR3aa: CASLPLAGGETQYF; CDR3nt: TGTGCCAGCCTACCACTAGCGGGAGGAGAGACCCAGTACTTC
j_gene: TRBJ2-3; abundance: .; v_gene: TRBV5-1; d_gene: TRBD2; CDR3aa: CASSSGLAGRSDTQYF; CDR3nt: TGCGCCAGCAGCTCCGGACTAGCGGGACGGTCAGATACGCAGTATTTT
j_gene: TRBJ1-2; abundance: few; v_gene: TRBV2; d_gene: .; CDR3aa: CASSDQGHDYGYTF; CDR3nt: TGTGCCAGCAGTGATCAGGGGCATGACTATGGCTACACCTTC
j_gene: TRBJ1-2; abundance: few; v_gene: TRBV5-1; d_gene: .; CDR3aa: CASSLESAGYGYTF; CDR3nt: TGCGCCAGCAGCTTGGAGTCAGCAGGCTATGGCTACACCTTC
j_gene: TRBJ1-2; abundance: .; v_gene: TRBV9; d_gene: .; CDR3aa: CASSVEPASVNYGYTF; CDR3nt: TGTGCCAGCAGCGTAGAGCCGGCAAGCGTCAACTATGGCTACACCTTC
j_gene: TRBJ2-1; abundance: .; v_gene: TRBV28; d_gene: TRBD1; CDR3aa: CASSLPDRVRGEQFF; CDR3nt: TGTGCCAGCAGTTTACCCGACAGGGTTCGTGGTGAGCAGTTCTTC
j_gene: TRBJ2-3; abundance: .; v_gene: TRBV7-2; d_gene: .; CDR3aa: CASSLAIGDTQYF; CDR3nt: TGTGCCAGCAGCTTAGCTATCGGAGATACGCAGTATTTT
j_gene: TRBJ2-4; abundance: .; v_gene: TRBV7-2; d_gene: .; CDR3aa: CASSFPKGHHIQYF; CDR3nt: TGTGCCAGCAGCTTTCCGAAGGGCCACCATATTCAGTACTTC
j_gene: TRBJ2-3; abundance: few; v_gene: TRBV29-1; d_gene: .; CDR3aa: CSLFAAGSQDTQYF; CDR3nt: TGCAGCCTCTTCGCGGCAGGGTCGCAGGATACGCAGTATTTT
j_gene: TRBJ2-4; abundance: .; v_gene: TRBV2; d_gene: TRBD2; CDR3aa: CASRPLAGGRNIQYF; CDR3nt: TGTGCCAGCAGGCCTCTAGCGGGGGGGCGGAACATTCAGTACTTC
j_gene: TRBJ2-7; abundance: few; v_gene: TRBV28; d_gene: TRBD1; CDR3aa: CASKSGQTYEQYF; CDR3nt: TGTGCCAGCAAGTCGGGACAGACCTACGAGCAGTACTTC